This TCR beta chain came from a study of T-cell memory formation after mild COVID-19. Study as a whole: Clusters were largely donor specific.

This clonotype was seen a handful of times. Its antigen is currently unknown. The ends were cut back, 8 bases at V and 4 bases at J, with 21 bases in the middle. The CDR3 totals 16 residues. The germline gives CDR1 SEHNR, CDR2 FQNEAQ (reference sequence). Employing constant-segment primers, 5'RACE generated TCR alpha and TCR beta cDNA libraries bearing sample barcodes and UMIs. Using its own MiXCR run on the 5' RACE reads, TCRdb lists one record per CDR3 protein. The table shows around 370,000 distinct CDR3 sequences, with over 20% occurring only once. Points from the study as a whole: The main location of contracting CD4+ clones was CM and EM, and that of contracting CD8+ clones was EMRA. Memory sampled before infection contained some responding clones, suggesting cross-reactive memory joined.

The specimen was PBMCs or a T cell subset sorted from them (not recorded which). The sequence derives from an adult woman who had mild COVID-19 (a few samples of this study predate the infection). Cell type and time point are not known. The chain carries TRBV7-9 and TRBJ2-1; D might be TRBD1 or TRBD2, each matching 5 bases. The CDR3 loop reads CASPSEGPGEYNEQFF. The CDR3, as DNA: TGTGCCAGCCCTTCCGAGGGGCCCGGGGAATACAATGAGCAGTTCTTC.